This T cell receptor (beta chain) was sequenced for a study of blood T cell repertoires in COVID-19. Study-level information: The study drew acute and convalescent COVID-19 samples from the United States, Italy and Spain. The analysed material was cDNA or gDNA that came from T cells, B-cell-depleted T cells, or PBMCs.

TCRdb's table, derived via immunoSEQ multiplex PCR, lists solely in-frame clones and lacks some. The repertoire consists of approximately 280,000 clones, with around 86% occurring once and the leading ten covering 2.2%. Germline values: CDR1 SGDLS, CDR2 YYNGEE. V gave up 0 bases and J gave up 0 bases, with 7 bases separating them. The CDR3 runs 16 residues. This sequence originates from a man aged 45-65 years with acute or convalescent COVID-19. The material sequenced was peripheral blood. This chain links TRBV9 with TRBJ1-6; no clear D. CDR3 DNA sequence: TGTGCCAGCAGCGTAGGGTACAGCTCCTATAATTCACCCCTCCACTTT. It encodes CASSVGYSSYNSPLHF.